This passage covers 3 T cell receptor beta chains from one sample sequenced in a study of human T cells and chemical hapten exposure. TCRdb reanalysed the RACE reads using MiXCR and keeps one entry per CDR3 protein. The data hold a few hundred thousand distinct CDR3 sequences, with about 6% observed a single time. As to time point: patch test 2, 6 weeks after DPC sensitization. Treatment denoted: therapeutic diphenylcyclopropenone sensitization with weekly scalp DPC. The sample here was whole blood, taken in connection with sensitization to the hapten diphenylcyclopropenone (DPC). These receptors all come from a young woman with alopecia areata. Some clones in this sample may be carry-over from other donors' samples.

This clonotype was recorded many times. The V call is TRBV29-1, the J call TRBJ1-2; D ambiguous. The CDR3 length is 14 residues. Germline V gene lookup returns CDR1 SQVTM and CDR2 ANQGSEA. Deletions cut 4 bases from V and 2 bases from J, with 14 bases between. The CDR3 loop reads CSVAGIPGNYGYTF. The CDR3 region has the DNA TGCAGCGTTGCGGGTATCCCCGGGAACTATGGCTACACCTTC.

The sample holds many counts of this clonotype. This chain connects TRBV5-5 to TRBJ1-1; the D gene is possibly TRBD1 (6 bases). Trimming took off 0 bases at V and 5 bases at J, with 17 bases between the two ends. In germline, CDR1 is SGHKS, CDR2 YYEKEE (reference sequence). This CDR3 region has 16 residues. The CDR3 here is CASSLDPGAARTEAFF. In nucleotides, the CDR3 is TGTGCCAGCAGCTTGGATCCAGGGGCTGCGAGGACTGAAGCTTTCTTT.

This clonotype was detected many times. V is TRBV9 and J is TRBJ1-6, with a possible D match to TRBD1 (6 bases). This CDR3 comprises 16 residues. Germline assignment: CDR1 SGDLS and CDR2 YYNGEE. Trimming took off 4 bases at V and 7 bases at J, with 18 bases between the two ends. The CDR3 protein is CASSSNHRDMNSPLHF. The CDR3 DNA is TGTGCCAGCAGCTCAAACCACCGGGACATGAATTCACCCCTCCACTTT.